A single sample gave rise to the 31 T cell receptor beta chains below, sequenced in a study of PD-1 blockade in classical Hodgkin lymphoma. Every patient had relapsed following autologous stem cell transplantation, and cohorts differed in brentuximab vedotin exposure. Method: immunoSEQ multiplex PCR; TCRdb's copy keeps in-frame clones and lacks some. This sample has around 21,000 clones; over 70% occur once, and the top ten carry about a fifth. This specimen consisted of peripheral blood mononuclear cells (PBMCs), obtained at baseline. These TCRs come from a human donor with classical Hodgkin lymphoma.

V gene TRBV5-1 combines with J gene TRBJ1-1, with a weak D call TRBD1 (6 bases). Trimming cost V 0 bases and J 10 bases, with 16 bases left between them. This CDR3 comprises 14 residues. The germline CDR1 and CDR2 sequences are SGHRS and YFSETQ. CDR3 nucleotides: TGCGCCAGCAGCTTGGTAGGGGGAAATGAAGGAGCTTTCTTT. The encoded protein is CASSLVGGNEGAFF.

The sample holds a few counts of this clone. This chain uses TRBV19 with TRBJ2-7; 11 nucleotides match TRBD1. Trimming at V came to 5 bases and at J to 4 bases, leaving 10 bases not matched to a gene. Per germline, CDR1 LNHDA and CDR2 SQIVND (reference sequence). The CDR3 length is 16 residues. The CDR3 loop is CASSPRRTGGGYEQYF. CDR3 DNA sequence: TGTGCCAGTAGTCCGCGGAGGACAGGGGGCGGGTACGAGCAGTACTTC.

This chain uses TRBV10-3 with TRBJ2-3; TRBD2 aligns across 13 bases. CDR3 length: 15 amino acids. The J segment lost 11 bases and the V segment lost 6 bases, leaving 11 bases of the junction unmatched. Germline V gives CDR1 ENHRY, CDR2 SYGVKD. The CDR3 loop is CAISTTSGGPTGQYF. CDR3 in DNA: TGTGCCATCAGCACGACTAGCGGGGGGCCGACAGGGCAGTATTTT.

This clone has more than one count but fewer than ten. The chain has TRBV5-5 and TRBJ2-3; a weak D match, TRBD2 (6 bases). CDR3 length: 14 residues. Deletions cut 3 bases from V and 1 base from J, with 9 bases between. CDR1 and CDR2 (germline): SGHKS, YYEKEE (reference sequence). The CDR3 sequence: CASSSPGGTDTQYF. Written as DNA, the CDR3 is TGTGCCAGCAGCTCCCCGGGGGGCACAGATACGCAGTATTTT.

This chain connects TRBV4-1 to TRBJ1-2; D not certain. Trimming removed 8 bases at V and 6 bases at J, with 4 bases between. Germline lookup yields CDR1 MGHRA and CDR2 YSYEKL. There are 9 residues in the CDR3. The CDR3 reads CASPDGYTF. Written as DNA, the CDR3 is TGCGCCAGCCCAGATGGCTACACCTTC.

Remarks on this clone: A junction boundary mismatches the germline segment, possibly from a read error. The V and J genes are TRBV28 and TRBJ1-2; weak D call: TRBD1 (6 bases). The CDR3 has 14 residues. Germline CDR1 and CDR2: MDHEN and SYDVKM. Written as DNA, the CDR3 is TGTGCCAGCAGCAACGGACAGACCAACTGTGGCTACACCTTC. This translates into CASSNGQTNCGYTF.

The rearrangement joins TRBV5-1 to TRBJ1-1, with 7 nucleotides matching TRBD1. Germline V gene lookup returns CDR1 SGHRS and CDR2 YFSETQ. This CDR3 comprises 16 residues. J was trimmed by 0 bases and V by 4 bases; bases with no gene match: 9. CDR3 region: CASSQNTGQMNTEAFF. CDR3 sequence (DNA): TGCGCCAGCAGCCAAAATACGGGACAGATGAACACTGAAGCTTTCTTT. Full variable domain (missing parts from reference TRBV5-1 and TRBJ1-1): KAGVTQTPRYLIKTRGQQVTLSCSPISGHRSVSWYQQTPGQGLQFLFEYFSETQRNKGNFPGRFSGRQFSNSRSEMNVSTLELGDSALYLCASSQNTGQMNTEAFFGQGTRLTVV.

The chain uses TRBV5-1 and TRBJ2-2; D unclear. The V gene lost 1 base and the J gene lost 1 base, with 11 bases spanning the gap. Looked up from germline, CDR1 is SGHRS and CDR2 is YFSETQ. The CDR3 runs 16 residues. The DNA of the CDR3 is TGCGCCAGCAGCTTGCGCAACTTAGAGAACACCGGGGAGCTGTTTTTT. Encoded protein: CASSLRNLENTGELFF.

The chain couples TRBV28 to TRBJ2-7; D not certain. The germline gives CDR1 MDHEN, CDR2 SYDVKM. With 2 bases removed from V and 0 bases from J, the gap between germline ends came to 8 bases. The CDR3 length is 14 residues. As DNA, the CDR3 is TGTGCCAGCAGTTTACCGACACGCTCCTACGAGCAGTACTTC. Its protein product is CASSLPTRSYEQYF.

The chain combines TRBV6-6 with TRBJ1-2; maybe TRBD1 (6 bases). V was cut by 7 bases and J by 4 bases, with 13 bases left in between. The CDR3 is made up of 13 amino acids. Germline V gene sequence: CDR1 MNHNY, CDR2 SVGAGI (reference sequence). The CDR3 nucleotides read TGTGCCAGCACCACAGGGACGGCCTATGGCTACACCTTC. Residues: CASTTGTAYGYTF.

Here the CDR3 DNA reads TGTGCCAGCAGCTTTTGGGACAGGGACTACGAGCAGTACTTC. As protein: CASSFWDRDYEQYF. This chain connects TRBV5-8 to TRBJ2-7; 9 bases agree with TRBD1. Germline V CDR1 and CDR2: SGHTS, YDEGEE. V lost 2 bases, J lost 3 bases, and 3 bases stayed unmatched. There are 14 residues in the CDR3.

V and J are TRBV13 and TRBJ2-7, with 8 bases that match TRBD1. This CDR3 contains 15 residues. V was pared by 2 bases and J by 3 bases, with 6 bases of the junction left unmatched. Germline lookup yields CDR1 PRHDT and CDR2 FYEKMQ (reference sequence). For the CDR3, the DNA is TGTGCCAGCAGCTTAACGTGGACAGGGAGCTACGAGCAGTACTTC. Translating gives CASSLTWTGSYEQYF.

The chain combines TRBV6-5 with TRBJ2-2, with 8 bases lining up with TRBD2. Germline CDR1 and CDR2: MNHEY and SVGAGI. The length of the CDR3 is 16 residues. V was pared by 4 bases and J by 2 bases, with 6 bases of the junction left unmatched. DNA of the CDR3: TGTGCCAGCAGTTCCGATAGCGGGGCTAACACCGGGGAGCTGTTTTTT. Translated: CASSSDSGANTGELFF.

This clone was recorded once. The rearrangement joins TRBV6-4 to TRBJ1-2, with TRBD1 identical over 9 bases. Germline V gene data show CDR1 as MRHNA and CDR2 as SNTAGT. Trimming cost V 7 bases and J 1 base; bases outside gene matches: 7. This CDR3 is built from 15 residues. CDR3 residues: CASTPLGQGNYGYTF. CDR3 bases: TGTGCCAGCACCCCGCTGGGACAGGGTAACTATGGCTACACCTTC.

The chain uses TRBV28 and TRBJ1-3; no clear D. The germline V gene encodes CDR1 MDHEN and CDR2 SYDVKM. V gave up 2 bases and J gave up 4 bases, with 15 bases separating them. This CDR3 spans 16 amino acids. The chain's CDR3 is CASSLDPPHSGNTIYF. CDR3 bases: TGTGCCAGCAGTTTAGACCCCCCACATAGCGGAAACACCATATATTTT.

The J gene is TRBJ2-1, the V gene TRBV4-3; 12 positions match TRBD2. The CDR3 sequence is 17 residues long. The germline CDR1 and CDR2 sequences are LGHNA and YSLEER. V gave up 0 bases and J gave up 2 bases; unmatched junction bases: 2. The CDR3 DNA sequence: TGCGCCAGCAGCCAAGATAGGACTAGCGGGGCCTACAATGAGCAGTTCTTC. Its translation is CASSQDRTSGAYNEQFF.

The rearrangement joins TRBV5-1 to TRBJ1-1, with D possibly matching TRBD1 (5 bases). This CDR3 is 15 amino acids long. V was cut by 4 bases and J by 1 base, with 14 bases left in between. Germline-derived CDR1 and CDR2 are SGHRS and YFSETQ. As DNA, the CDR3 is TGCGCCAGCAGCCTAGGTGGACACACGAACACTGAAGCTTTCTTT. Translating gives CASSLGGHTNTEAFF. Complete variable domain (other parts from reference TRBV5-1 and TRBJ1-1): KAGVTQTPRYLIKTRGQQVTLSCSPISGHRSVSWYQQTPGQGLQFLFEYFSETQRNKGNFPGRFSGRQFSNSRSEMNVSTLELGDSALYLCASSLGGHTNTEAFFGQGTRLTVV.

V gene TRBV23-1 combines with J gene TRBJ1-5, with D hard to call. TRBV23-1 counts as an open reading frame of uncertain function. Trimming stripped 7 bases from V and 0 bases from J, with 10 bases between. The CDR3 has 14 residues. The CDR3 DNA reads TGCGCCAGCATTCAGATTTTTAGCAATCAGCCCCAGCATTTT. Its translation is CASIQIFSNQPQHF.

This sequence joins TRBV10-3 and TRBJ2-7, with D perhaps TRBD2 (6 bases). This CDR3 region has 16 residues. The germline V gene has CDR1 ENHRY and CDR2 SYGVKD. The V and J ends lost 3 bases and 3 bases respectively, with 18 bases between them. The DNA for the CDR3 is TGTGCCATCAGTGACACGGGTGGAGAGGGAGGCTACGAGCAGTACTTC. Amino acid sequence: CAISDTGGEGGYEQYF.

The DNA for the CDR3 is TGTGCCAGCAGCTTAACGCCTTCCGACACCGGGGAGCTGTTTTTT. Translating gives CASSLTPSDTGELFF. The rearrangement joins TRBV7-8 to TRBJ2-2; D is uncertain. Trimming shortened V by 2 bases and J by 3 bases, and 10 bases separated the two germline ends. The CDR3 contains 15 residues. Germline assignment: CDR1 SGHVS and CDR2 FQNEAQ.

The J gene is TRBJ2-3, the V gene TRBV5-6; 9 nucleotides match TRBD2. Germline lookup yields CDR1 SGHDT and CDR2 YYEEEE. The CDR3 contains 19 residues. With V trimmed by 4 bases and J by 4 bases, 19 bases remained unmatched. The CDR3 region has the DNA TGTGCCAGCAGCCCCCTTTCTAGCGGGATAAGTGGACTCCCAGATACGCAGTATTTT. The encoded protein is CASSPLSSGISGLPDTQYF.

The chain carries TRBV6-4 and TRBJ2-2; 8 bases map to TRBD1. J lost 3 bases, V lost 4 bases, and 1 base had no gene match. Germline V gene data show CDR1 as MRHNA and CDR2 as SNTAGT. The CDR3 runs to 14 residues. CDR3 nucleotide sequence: TGTGCCAGCAGTGTGACAGGGGACACCGGGGAGCTGTTTTTT. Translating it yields CASSVTGDTGELFF.

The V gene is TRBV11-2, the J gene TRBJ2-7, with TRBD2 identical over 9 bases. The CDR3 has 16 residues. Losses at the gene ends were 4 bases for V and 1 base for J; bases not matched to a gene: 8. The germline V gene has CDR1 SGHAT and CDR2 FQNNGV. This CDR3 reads CASSYHPGLASYEQYF. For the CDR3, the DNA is TGTGCCAGCAGCTACCACCCGGGACTAGCATCCTACGAGCAGTACTTC.

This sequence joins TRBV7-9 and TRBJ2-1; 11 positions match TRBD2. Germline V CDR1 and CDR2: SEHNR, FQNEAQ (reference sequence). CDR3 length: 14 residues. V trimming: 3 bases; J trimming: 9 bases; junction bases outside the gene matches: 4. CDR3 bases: TGTGCCAGCAGCTTCCTAGCGGGGGGCGGTGAGCAGTTCTTC. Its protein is CASSFLAGGGEQFF.

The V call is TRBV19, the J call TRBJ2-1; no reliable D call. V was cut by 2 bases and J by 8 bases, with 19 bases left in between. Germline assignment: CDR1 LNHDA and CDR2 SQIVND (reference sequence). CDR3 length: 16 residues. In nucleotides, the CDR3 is TGTGCCAGTAGTATACGTGACCGACTTGTTGGGGATGAGCAGTTCTTC. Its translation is CASSIRDRLVGDEQFF.

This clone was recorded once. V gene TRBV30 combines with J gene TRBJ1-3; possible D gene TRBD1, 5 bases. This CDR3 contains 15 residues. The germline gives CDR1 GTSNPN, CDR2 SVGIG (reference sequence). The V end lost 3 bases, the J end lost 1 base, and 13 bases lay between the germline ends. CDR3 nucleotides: TGTGCCTGGAGCGCAAATGGGGGGTCTGGAAACACCATATATTTT. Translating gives CAWSANGGSGNTIYF. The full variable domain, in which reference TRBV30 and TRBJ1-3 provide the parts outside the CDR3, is SQTIHQWPATLVQPVGSPLSLECTVEGTSNPNLYWYRQAAGRGLQLLFYSVGIGQISSEVPQNLSASRPQDRQFILSSKKLLLSDSGFYLCAWSANGGSGNTIYFGEGSWLTVV.

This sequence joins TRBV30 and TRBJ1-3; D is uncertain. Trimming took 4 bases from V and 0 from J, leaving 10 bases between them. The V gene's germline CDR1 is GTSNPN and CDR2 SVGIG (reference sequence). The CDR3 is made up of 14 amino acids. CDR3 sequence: CAWTRLRSGNTIYF. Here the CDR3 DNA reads TGTGCCTGGACGCGACTCCGCTCTGGAAACACCATATATTTT.

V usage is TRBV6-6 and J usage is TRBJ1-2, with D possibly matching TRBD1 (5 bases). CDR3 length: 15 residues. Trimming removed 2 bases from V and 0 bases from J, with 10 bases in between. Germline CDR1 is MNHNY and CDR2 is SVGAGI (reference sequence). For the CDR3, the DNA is TGTGCCAGCAGTTACCGGGGCGGAACTAACTATGGCTACACCTTC. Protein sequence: CASSYRGGTNYGYTF.

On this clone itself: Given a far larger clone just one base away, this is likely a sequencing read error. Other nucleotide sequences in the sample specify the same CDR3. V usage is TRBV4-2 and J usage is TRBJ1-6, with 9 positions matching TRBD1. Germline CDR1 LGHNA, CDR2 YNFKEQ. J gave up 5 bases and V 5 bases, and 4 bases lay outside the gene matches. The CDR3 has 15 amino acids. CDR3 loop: CASSLGQGDNSPLHF. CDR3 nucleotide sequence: TGTGCCAGCAGCTTGGGACAGGGAGATAATTCACCCCTCCACTTT.

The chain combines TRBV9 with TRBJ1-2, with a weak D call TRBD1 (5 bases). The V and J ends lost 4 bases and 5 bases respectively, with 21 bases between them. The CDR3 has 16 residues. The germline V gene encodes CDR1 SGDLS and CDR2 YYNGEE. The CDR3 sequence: CASSPKGTDYLYGYTF. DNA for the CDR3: TGTGCCAGCAGCCCGAAAGGGACGGACTATCTTTATGGCTACACCTTC.

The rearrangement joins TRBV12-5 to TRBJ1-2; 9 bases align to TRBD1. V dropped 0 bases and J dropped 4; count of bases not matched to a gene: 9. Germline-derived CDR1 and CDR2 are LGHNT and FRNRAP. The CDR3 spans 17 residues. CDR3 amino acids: CASGLVTSQGAGYGYTF. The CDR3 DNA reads TGTGCTAGTGGTTTGGTAACCTCACAGGGGGCGGGCTATGGCTACACCTTC.